The T cell receptor (beta chain) under discussion was sequenced for a study of blood T cells in healthy people across ages. Whole-study results and caveats: Possibly, changes in expanded clonotypes were confounded because donor CMV status was unknown. Unsorted PBMC input precluded a conclusive naive versus antigen-experienced comparison.

Combining a sample-barcoded 5' primer with a J-beta primer mix, a second PCR ran for roughly 7 to 12 cycles. TCRdb itself ran the 5' RACE reads through MiXCR, one entry per CDR3 protein. In the table there are around 710,000 distinct CDR3 sequences, around 46% of which are singletons. At least 7 million PBMCs were isolated per sample. The germline V gene has CDR1 MNHNS and CDR2 SASEGT. The V gene lost 2 bases and the J gene lost 11 bases, with 24 bases spanning the gap. The CDR3 has 16 residues. To note about this clonotype: Its target is not known.

The chain couples TRBV6-1 to TRBJ2-5; D is undetermined. The sample taken for sequencing was blood. The sequence came from a woman aged 55-75 years in good health. In nucleotides, the CDR3 is TGTGCCAGCAGTGAAAGTCCAGGACCTCCCTACAATGAGCAGTACTTC. Its protein is CASSESPGPPYNEQYF.